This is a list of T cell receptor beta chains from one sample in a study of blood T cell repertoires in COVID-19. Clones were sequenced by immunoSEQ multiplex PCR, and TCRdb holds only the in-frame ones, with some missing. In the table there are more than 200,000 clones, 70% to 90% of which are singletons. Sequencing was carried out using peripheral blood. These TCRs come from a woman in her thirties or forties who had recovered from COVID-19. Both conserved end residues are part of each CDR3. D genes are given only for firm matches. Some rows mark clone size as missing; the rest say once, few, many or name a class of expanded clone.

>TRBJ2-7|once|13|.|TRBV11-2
TGTGCCAGCAGCTTAGATCGGGTCCACGAGCAGTACTTC
CASSLDRVHEQYF
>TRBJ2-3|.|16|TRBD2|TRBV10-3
TGTGCCATCAGGGGGACTAGCGGGGACCTTACAGATACGCAGTATTTT
CAIRGTSGDLTDTQYF
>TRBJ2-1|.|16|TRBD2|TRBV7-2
TGTGCCAGCAGCCCCAGGCTAGCGGAGCTCTACAATGAGCAGTTCTTC
CASSPRLAELYNEQFF
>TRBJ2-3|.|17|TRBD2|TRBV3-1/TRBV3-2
TGTGCCAGCAGCCCCCACCGGTTAGCGGGAGCTTCAGATACGCAGTATTTT
CASSPHRLAGASDTQYF
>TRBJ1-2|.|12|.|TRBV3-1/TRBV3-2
TGTGCCAGCAGCCACGGGTCCTATGGCTACACCTTC
CASSHGSYGYTF
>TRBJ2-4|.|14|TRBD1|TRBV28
TGTGCCAGCAGTTTAACCAGGGGGCTACCGGTTCAGTACTTC
CASSLTRGLPVQYF
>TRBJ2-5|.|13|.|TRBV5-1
TGCGCCAGCAGCTTGGACAGGTCAGAGACCCAGTACTTC
CASSLDRSETQYF
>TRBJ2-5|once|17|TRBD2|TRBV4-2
TGTGCCAGCAGCCAAGACGGGCTAGCGGGGGGGCCAGAGACCCAGTACTTC
CASSQDGLAGGPETQYF
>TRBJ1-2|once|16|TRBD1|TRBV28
TGTGCCAGCAACCCCGGGACAGGGGGCGCGGACTATGGCTACACCTTC
CASNPGTGGADYGYTF
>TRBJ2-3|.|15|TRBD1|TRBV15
TGTGCCACCAGCCGCCGACAGGGTTTCACAGATACGCAGTATTTT
CATSRRQGFTDTQYF
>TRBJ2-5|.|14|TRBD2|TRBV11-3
TGTGCCAGCGGGGGGCTAGCGGGAGCGGAGACCCAGTACTTC
CASGGLAGAETQYF
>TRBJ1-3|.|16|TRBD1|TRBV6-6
TGTGCCAGCAGTTACACCGGACAGGGCTCTGGAAACACCATATATTTT
CASSYTGQGSGNTIYF
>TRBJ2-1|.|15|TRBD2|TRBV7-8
TGTGCCAGCAGCTTAGGGTTTAGCGGGGTCAATGAGCAGTTCTTC
CASSLGFSGVNEQFF
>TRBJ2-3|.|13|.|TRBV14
TGTGCCAGCAGCCAAGTAATGACAGATACGCAGTATTTT
CASSQVMTDTQYF
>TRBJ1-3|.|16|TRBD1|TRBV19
TGTGCCAGTAGGCCCCGGACAGGCCGCTCTGGAAACACCATATATTTT
CASRPRTGRSGNTIYF
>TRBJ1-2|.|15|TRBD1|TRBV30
TGTGCCTGGAGTGTCCCGACAGGGGGCCACTATGGCTACACCTTC
CAWSVPTGGHYGYTF
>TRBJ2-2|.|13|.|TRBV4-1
TGCGCCAGCCGGGCCAGGGACACCGGGGAGCTGTTTTTT
CASRARDTGELFF
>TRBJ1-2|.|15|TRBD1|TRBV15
TGTGCCACCAGCTCAGGGGGGCAGAAGGCGTTCGGCTACACCTTC
CATSSGGQKAFGYTF